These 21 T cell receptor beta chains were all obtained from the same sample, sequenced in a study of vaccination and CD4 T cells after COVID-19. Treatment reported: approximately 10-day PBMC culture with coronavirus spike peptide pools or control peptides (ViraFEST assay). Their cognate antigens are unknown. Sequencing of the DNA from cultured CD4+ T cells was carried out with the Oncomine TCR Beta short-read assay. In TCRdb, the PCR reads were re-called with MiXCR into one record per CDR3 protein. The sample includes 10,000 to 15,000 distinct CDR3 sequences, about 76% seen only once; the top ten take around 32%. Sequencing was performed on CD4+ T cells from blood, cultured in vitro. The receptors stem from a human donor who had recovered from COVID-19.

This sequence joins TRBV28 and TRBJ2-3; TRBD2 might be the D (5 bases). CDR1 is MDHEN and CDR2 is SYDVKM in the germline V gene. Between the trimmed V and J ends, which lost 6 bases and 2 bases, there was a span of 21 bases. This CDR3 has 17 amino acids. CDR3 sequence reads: CASRRERPESITDTQYF. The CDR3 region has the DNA TGTGCCAGCAGGAGGGAGCGGCCCGAGTCAATCACAGATACGCAGTATTTT.

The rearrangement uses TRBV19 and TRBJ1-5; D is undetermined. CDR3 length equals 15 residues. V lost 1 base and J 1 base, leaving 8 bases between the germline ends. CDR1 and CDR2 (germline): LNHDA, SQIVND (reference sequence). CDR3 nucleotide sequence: TGTGCCAGTAGTATAGGGGTAGGGAGCAATCAGCCCCAGCATTTT. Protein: CASSIGVGSNQPQHF. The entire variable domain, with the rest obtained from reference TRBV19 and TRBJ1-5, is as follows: DGGITQSPKYLFRKEGQNVTLSCEQNLNHDAMYWYRQDPGQGLRLIYYSQIVNDFQKGDIAEGYSVSREKKESFPLTVTSAQKNPTAFYLCASSIGVGSNQPQHFGDGTRLSIL.

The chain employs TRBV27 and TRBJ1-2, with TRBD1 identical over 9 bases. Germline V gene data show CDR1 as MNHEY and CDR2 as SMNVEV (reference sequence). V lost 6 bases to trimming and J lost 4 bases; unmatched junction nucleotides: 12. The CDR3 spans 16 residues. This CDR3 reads CASRVSRTGAPYGYTF. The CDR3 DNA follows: TGTGCCAGCAGAGTATCCAGGACAGGGGCCCCCTATGGCTACACCTTC.

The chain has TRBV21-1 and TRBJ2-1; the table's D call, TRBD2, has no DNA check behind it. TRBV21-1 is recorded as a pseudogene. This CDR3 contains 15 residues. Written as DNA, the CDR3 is TGTGCCAGCAGCTACCCTAGCGGGACCTACAATGAGCAGTTCTTC. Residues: CASSYPSGTYNEQFF.

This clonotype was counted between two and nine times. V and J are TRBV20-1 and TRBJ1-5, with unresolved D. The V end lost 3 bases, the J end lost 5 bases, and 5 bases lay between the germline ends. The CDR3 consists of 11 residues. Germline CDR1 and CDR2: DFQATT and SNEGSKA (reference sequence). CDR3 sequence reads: CSASPDQPQHF. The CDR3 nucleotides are TGCAGTGCTAGTCCCGATCAGCCCCAGCATTTT.

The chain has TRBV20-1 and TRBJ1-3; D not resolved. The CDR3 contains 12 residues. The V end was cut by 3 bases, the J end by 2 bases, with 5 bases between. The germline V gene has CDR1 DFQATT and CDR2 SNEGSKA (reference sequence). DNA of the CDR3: TGCAGTGCTAGCACCGCTGGAAACACCATATATTTT. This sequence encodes CSASTAGNTIYF.

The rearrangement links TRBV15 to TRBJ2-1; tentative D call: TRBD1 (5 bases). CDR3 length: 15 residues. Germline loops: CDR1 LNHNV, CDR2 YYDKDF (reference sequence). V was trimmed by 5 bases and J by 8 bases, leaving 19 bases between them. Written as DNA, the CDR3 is TGTGCCACCAGCGGGCTCTGGGGTAGGGGCCATGAGCAGTTCTTC. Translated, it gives CATSGLWGRGHEQFF.

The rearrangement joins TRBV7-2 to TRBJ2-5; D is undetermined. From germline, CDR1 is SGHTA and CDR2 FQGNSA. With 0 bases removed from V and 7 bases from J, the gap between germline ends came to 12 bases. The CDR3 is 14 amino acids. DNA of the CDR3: TGTGCCAGCAGCTTAGCCCACAGCACGGGGACCCAGTACTTC. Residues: CASSLAHSTGTQYF.

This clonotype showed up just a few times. CDR3 in DNA: TGTGCCAGCAGTCCGCTAGGGGGCGGGAGGACCGGCAACGAGCAGTACTTC. Translation gives CASSPLGGGRTGNEQYF. The chain is built from TRBV6-2 or TRBV6-3 and TRBJ2-7; D is possibly TRBD2 (8 bases). V shed 5 bases and J shed 5 bases, with 25 bases lying between them. This CDR3 region has 17 residues. Germline-derived CDR1 and CDR2 are MNHEY and SVGEGT.

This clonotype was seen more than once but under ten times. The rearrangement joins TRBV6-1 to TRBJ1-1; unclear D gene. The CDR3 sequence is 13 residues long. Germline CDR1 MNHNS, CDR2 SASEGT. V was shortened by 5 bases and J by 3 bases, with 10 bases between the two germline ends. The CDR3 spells CASSPPGDTEAFF. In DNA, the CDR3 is TGTGCCAGCAGTCCCCCTGGGGACACTGAAGCTTTCTTT.

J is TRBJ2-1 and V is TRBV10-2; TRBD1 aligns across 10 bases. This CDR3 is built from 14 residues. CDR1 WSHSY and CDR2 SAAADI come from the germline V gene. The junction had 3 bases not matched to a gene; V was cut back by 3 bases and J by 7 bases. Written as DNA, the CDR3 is TGCGCCAGCAGTGATAGACAGGGGGCTAATGAGCAGTTCTTC. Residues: CASSDRQGANEQFF.

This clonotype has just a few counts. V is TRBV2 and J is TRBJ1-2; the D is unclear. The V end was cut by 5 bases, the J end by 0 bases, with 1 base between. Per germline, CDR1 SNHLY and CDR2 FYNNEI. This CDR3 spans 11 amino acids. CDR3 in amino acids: CASSSNYGYTF. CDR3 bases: TGTGCCAGCAGTTCTAACTATGGCTACACCTTC. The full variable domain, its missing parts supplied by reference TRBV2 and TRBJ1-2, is EPEVTQTPSHQVTQMGQEVILRCVPISNHLYFYWYRQILGQKVEFLVSFYNNEISEKSEIFDDQFSVERPDGSNFTLKIRSTKLEDSAMYFCASSSNYGYTFGSGTRLTVV.

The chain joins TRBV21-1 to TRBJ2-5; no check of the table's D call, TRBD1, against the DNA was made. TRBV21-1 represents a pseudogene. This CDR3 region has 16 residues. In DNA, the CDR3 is TGTGCCAGCGGACGGGACAGGGTAGGATTTTTGGAGACCCAGTACTTC. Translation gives CASGRDRVGFLETQYF.

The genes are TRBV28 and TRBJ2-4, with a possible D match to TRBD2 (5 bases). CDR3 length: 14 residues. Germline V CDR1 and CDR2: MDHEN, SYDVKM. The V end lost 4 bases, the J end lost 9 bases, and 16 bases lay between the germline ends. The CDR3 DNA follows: TGTGCCAGCAGTTCCCTAGCAAACCCCTTCATTCAGTACTTC. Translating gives CASSSLANPFIQYF.

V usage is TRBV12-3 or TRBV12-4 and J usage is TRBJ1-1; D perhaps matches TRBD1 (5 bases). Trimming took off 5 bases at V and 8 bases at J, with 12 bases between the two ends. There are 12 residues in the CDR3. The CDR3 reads CASSPGTVEAFF. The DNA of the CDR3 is TGTGCCAGCAGTCCAGGGACGGTAGAAGCTTTCTTT.

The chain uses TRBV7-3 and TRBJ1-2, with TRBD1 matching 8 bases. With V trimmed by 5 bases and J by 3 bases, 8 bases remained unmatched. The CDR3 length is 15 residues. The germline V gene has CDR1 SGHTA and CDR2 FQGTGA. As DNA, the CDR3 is TGTGCCAGCAGCCAGGGGGCAGGGCCTGACTATGGCTACACCTTC. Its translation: CASSQGAGPDYGYTF.

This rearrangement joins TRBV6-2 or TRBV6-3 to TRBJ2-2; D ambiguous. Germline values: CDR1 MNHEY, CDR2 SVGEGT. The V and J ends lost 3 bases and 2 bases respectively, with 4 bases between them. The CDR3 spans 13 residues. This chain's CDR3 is CASSYLNTGELFF. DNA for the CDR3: TGTGCCAGCAGTTATCTCAACACCGGGGAGCTGTTTTTT.

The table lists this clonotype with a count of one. The CDR3 DNA reads as TGTGCCAGCTGGGTTTGGGGCTACACCTTC. This sequence encodes CASWVWGYTF. V gene TRBV5-3 combines with J gene TRBJ1-2; D remains ambiguous. TRBV5-3 is identified as an open reading frame with a role that is uncertain. V was pared by 8 bases and J by 8 bases, with 10 bases between. CDR3 length: 10 amino acids.

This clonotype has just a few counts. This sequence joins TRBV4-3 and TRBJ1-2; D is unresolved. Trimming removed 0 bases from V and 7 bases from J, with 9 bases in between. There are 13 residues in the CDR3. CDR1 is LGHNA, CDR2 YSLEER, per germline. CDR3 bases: TGCGCCAGCAGCCAAGAACGGCTTAGTGGCTACACCTTC. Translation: CASSQERLSGYTF.

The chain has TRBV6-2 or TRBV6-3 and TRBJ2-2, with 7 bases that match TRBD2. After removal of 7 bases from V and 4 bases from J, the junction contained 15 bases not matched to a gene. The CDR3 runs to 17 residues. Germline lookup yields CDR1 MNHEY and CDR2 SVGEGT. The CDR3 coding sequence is TGTGCCAGCACCAGTTCGGGGAGGGCCGGGGGCACCGGGGAGCTGTTTTTT. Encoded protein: CASTSSGRAGGTGELFF.

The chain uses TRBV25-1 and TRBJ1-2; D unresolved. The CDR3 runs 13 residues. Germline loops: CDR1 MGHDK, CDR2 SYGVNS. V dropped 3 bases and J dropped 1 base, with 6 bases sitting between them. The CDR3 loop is CASSEHRNYGYTF. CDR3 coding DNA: TGTGCCAGCAGTGAGCACCGTAACTATGGCTACACCTTC.